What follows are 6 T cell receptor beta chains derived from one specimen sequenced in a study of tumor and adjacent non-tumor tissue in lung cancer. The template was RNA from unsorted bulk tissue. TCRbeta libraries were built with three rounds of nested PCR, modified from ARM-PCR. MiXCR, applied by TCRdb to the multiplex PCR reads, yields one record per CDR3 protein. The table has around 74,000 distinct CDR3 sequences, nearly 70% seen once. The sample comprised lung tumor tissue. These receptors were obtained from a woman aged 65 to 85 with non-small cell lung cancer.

CDR3 region: CASRHTPFGVNTELFF. Here the CDR3 DNA reads TGTGCCAGCAGACACACCCCCTTCGGAGTGAACACTGAACTTTTCTTT. V and J are TRBV6-6 and TRBJ1-1; no reliable D call. Germline V gene sequence: CDR1 MNHNY, CDR2 SVGAGI (reference sequence). The V end was cut by 6 bases, the J end by 13 bases, with 30 bases between. This CDR3 comprises 16 residues.

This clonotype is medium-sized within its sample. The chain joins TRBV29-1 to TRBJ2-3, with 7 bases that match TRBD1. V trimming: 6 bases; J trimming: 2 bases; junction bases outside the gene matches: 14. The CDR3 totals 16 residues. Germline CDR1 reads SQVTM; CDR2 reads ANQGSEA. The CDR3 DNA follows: TGCAGCGTCATGGGGGACAGATCTGCCGTCACAGATACGCAGTATTTT. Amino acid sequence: CSVMGDRSAVTDTQYF.

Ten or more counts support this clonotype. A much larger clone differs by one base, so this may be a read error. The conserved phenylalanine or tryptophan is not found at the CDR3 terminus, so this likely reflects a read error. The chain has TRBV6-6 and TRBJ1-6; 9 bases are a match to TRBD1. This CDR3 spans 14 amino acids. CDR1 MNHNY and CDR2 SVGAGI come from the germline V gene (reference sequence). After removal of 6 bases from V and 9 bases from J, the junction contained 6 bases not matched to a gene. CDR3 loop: CASSTGTGFSPLHL. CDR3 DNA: TGTGCCAGCAGCACCGGGACAGGGTTTTCACCCCTCCACCTT.

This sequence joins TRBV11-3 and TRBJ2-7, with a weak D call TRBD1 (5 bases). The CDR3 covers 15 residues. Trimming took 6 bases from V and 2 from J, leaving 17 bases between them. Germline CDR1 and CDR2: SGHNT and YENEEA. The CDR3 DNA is TGTGCCAGCAGTTTAAGGTCAAGGGGCACCTACGAGCAGTACTTC. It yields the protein CASSLRSRGTYEQYF.

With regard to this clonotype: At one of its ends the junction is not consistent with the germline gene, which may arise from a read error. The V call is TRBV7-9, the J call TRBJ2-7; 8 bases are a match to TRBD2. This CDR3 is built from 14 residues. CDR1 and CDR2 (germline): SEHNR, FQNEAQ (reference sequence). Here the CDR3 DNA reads TGTGCCAGCTGCTTAGCGGGGCAGGGGTATGAGCAGTACTTC. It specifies CASCLAGQGYEQYF.

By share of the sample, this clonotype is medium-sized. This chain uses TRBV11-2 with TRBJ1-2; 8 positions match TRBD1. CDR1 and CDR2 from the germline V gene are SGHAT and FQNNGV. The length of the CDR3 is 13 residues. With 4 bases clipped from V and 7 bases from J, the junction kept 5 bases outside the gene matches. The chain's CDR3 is CASSSTGVSGYTF. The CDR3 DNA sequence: TGTGCCAGCAGCTCGACAGGGGTTTCTGGCTACACCTTC.